The 20 T cell receptor beta chains below were found in one sample sequenced in a study of Graves' ophthalmopathy and Graves' hyperthyroidism. CDR3 regions of TCR beta were amplified from RNA transcripts. RT-PCR was first run with HTBI primers, then multiplex PCR in a second round. Each CDR3 protein gets one entry after TCRdb re-called the multiplex PCR reads with MiXCR. The sample gives under 800,000 distinct CDR3 sequences, 22% of which show up once; more than 5.5% is in the top ten. The sample comprised peripheral blood. The receptors come from a woman aged 18-29 years with stable Graves' hyperthyroidism. Some clones in this sample may be carry-over from other donors' samples.

In this sample, this clonotype turned up a few times. The rearrangement links TRBV2 to TRBJ1-6; a weak D match, TRBD1 (6 bases). CDR3 length equals 16 residues. Per germline, CDR1 SNHLY and CDR2 FYNNEI. Trimming removed 7 bases at V and 7 bases at J, with 20 bases between. CDR3 sequence reads: CASTARATGSNSPLHF. The CDR3 coding sequence is TGTGCCAGCACCGCCCGTGCGACAGGTTCCAATTCACCCCTCCACTTT.

Only a few counts were recorded for this clonotype. The rearrangement links TRBV15 to TRBJ2-5; D is uncertain. With 2 bases removed from V and 5 bases from J, the gap between germline ends came to 9 bases. CDR1 is LNHNV and CDR2 is YYDKDF in the germline V gene (reference sequence). This CDR3 region has 13 residues. CDR3 amino acids: CATSRTKGETQYF. In DNA form, the CDR3 reads TGTGCCACCAGCAGAACTAAAGGGGAGACCCAGTACTTC.

This clonotype appeared many times. The J gene is TRBJ1-2, the V gene TRBV6-1; the D gene is possibly TRBD1 (6 bases). V shed 6 bases and J shed 5 bases, with 16 bases lying between them. The CDR3 sequence is 14 residues long. The germline V gene encodes CDR1 MNHNS and CDR2 SASEGT. As DNA, the CDR3 is TGTGCCAGCAGGGGACAAATAACCCTATATGGCTACACCTTC. Protein product: CASRGQITLYGYTF.

The rearrangement links TRBV29-1 to TRBJ1-2; D unresolved. Germline assignment: CDR1 SQVTM and CDR2 ANQGSEA. Trimming left V 4 bases short and J 4 bases short, with 7 bases between. The CDR3 contains 11 residues. The CDR3 coding sequence is TGCAGCGTTGTGGAGGTCTATGGCTACACCTTC. Translating gives CSVVEVYGYTF.

This clonotype was counted many times. This chain joins TRBV10-3 and TRBJ2-7, with D possibly being TRBD1 (5 bases). Germline-derived CDR1 and CDR2 are ENHRY and SYGVKD. V lost 7 bases, J lost 1 base, and 20 bases lay in between. The CDR3 has 16 residues. DNA for the CDR3: TGTGCCATCACGAATGAAGGGGCCGTAAGGTCCTACGAGCAGTACTTC. The encoded protein is CAITNEGAVRSYEQYF.

The genes are TRBV6-4 and TRBJ1-1; D gene uncertain. Germline loops: CDR1 MRHNA, CDR2 SNTAGT. The CDR3 contains 13 residues. V was pared by 7 bases and J by 2 bases, with 11 bases between. The CDR3 protein is CASTQADNTEAFF. The DNA for the CDR3 is TGTGCCAGCACCCAGGCCGATAACACTGAAGCTTTCTTT.

Many counts were recorded for this clonotype. The chain recombines TRBV15 with TRBJ2-5; 10 nucleotides line up with TRBD2. The J segment lost 2 bases and the V segment lost 8 bases, leaving 5 bases of the junction unmatched. Germline V CDR1 and CDR2: LNHNV, YYDKDF (reference sequence). This CDR3 region has 14 residues. The CDR3 spells CATAQREGQETQYF. The CDR3 DNA reads TGTGCCACCGCCCAGCGGGAGGGACAAGAGACCCAGTACTTC.

This clonotype was counted ten times or more. This chain uses TRBV11-2 with TRBJ1-2; weak D call: TRBD1 (5 bases). V lost 7 bases to trimming and J lost 4 bases, with 16 bases between them. Germline CDR1 and CDR2: SGHAT and FQNNGV. The CDR3 spans 14 residues. CDR3 in DNA: TGTGCCAGCACCACCTCCGGGACGCGCTATGGCTACACCTTC. Protein sequence: CASTTSGTRYGYTF.

This clonotype was counted only a few times. V and J are TRBV25-1 and TRBJ1-1; D unclear. The length of the CDR3 is 12 residues. Germline V gene lookup returns CDR1 MGHDK and CDR2 SYGVNS. V lost 8 bases and J 3 bases, leaving 10 bases between the germline ends. Here the CDR3 reads CASQQRDTEAFF. CDR3 nucleotide sequence: TGTGCCAGCCAACAACGGGACACTGAAGCTTTCTTT.

There are many counts of this clonotype. CDR3 residues: CSAARRGRNTIYF. The CDR3 coding sequence is TGCAGTGCTGCCCGACGAGGACGAAACACCATATATTTT. The chain uses TRBV20-1 and TRBJ1-3; no reliable D call. Germline loops: CDR1 DFQATT, CDR2 SNEGSKA (reference sequence). This CDR3 has 13 amino acids. Trimming stripped 5 bases from V and 5 bases from J, with 13 bases between.

This clonotype was detected ten times or more. The rearrangement joins TRBV10-3 to TRBJ2-2; TRBD2 agrees at 11 bases. CDR1 and CDR2 (germline): ENHRY, SYGVKD. V lost 10 bases and J lost 1; bases outside the gene matches: 11. This CDR3 is 17 amino acids long. The CDR3 spells CANSTPGLAVNTGELFF. The CDR3 nucleotides read TGTGCCAACAGCACTCCGGGACTAGCGGTGAACACCGGGGAGCTGTTTTTT.

The rearrangement joins TRBV12-5 to TRBJ2-7; 8 bases agree with TRBD1. The CDR3 covers 18 residues. Germline CDR1 reads LGHNT; CDR2 reads FRNRAP. The V gene end was trimmed by 0 bases and the J gene end by 4 bases; junction bases not matched to a gene: 14. Here the CDR3 DNA reads TGTGCTAGTGGTTTGGTGTGGGGGACTGACAGGGGATTATACGAGCAGTACTTC. Its protein is CASGLVWGTDRGLYEQYF.

This clonotype was seen at least ten times. The genes are TRBV7-2 and TRBJ1-6, with D possibly TRBD1 on 5 matching bases. CDR3 length equals 14 residues. In germline, CDR1 is SGHTA, CDR2 FQGNSA. V was pared by 7 bases and J by 10 bases, with 17 bases between. CDR3 in DNA: TGTGCCAGCATGACCCGAAGGGGCGAATCACCCCTCCACTTT. Amino acids: CASMTRRGESPLHF.

This clonotype was recorded at least ten times. The CDR3 DNA is TGTGCCAGCAGTGAACAGGGGTATAGCAATCAGCCCCAGCATTTT. The encoded protein is CASSEQGYSNQPQHF. The rearrangement uses TRBV6-1 and TRBJ1-5, with D perhaps matching TRBD1 (6 bases). The CDR3 has 15 residues. Germline V lookup: CDR1 MNHNS, CDR2 SASEGT. With 2 bases removed from V and 0 bases from J, the gap between germline ends came to 8 bases.

This clonotype was counted ten times or more. The chain carries TRBV12-3 or TRBV12-4 and TRBJ2-7; 8 positions match TRBD1. The CDR3 is 13 amino acids. V gave up 7 bases and J gave up 7 bases; unmatched junction bases: 9. The CDR3 spells CASTPDRVGEQYF. CDR3 DNA sequence: TGTGCCAGCACCCCGGACAGGGTGGGAGAGCAGTACTTC.

Remarks on this clonotype: This may stem from a read error, because a much larger clone lies one nucleotide away. CDR3 nucleotides: TGTGCCAGCAGTTACAGGGAGAGACAAGAGACCCAGTACTTC. Protein product: CASSYRERQETQYF. The J gene is TRBJ2-7, the V gene TRBV6-5, with TRBD2 as a possible D gene (5 bases). The J call may not be correct, given that the DNA end is closer to TRBJ2-5. CDR3 size: 14 residues. In germline, CDR1 is MNHEY, CDR2 SVGAGI.

In this sample, this clonotype turned up many times. The V gene is TRBV15, the J gene TRBJ2-2; D unclear. The germline CDR1 and CDR2 sequences are LNHNV and YYDKDF (reference sequence). CDR3 length: 14 amino acids. The V and J ends lost 2 bases and 3 bases respectively, with 7 bases between them. The CDR3 is CATSRIAYTGELFF. CDR3 DNA sequence: TGTGCCACCAGCAGAATAGCATACACCGGGGAGCTGTTTTTT.

This clonotype was recorded at least ten times. V and J are TRBV20-1 and TRBJ2-5, with D possibly being TRBD2 (5 bases). The CDR3 sequence is 13 residues long. Germline CDR1 DFQATT, CDR2 SNEGSKA (reference sequence). With 3 bases removed from V and 1 base from J, the gap between germline ends came to 9 bases. CDR3: CSARDFIQETQYF. CDR3 DNA: TGCAGTGCTAGGGACTTTATCCAAGAGACCCAGTACTTC.

At least ten counts were recorded for this clonotype. The chain combines TRBV9 with TRBJ2-5, with TRBD2 matching 9 bases. Trimming took 4 bases from V and 0 from J; bases not matched to a gene: 7. CDR3 length equals 16 residues. Germline assignment: CDR1 SGDLS and CDR2 YYNGEE. Written as DNA, the CDR3 is TGTGCCAGCAGCCCCCCTAGCGGGAAAGACCAAGAGACCCAGTACTTC. Amino acid sequence: CASSPPSGKDQETQYF.

This clonotype has only a few counts. The chain combines TRBV29-1 with TRBJ2-5, with D unclear. This CDR3 is 11 amino acids long. Germline V gene lookup returns CDR1 SQVTM and CDR2 ANQGSEA. The CDR3 DNA reads TGCAGTGGATGGGGACAAGAGACCCAGTACTTC. Translated, it gives CSGWGQETQYF.